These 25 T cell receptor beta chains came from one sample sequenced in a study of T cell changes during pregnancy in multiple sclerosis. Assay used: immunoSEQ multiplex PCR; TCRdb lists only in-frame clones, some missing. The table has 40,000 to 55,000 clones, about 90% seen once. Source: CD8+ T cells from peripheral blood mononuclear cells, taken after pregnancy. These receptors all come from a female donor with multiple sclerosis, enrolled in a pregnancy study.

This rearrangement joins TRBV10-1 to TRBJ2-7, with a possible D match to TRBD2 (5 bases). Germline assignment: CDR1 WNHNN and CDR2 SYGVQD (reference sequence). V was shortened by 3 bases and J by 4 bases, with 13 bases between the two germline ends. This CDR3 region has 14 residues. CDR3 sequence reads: CASSDPDWQYEQYF. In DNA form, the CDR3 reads TGCGCCAGCAGTGACCCGGACTGGCAGTACGAGCAGTACTTC.

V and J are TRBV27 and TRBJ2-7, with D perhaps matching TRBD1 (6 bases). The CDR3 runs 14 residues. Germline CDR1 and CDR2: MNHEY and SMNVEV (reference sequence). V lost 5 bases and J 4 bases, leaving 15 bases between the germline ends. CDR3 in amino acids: CASSQKGQVYEQYF. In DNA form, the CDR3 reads TGTGCCAGCAGTCAAAAGGGACAAGTGTACGAGCAGTACTTC.

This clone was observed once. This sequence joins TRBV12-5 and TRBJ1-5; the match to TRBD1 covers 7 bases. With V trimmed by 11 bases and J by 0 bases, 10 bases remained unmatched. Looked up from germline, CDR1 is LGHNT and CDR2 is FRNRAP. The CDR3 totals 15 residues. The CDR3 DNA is TGTGCTTGTCACAGGGGCGAATATAGCAATCAGCCCCAGCATTTT. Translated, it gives CACHRGEYSNQPQHF.

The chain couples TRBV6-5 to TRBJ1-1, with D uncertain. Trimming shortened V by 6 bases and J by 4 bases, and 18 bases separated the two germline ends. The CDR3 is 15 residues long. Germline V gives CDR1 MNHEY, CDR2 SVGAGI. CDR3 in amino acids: CASRRYQRVITEAFF. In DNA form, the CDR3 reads TGTGCCAGCAGACGATACCAGAGGGTAATCACTGAAGCTTTCTTT.

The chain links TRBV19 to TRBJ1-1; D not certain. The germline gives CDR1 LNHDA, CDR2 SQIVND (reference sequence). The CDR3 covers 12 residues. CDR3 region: CGAGTPYTEAFF. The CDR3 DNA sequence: TGTGGCGCGGGAACCCCCTACACTGAAGCTTTCTTT.

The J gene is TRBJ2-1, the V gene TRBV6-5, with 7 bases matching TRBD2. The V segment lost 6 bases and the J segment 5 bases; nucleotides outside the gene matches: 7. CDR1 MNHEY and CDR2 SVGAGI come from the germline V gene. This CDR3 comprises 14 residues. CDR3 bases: TGTGCCAGCAGCTGGGGGGGACCTGACAATGAGCAGTTCTTC. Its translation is CASSWGGPDNEQFF.

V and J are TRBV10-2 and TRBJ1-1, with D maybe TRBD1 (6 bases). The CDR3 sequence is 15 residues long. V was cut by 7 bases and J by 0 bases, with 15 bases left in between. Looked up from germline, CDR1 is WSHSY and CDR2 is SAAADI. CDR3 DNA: TGCGCCAGCAAGACAGCGGACAGATTGAACACTGAAGCTTTCTTT. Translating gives CASKTADRLNTEAFF.

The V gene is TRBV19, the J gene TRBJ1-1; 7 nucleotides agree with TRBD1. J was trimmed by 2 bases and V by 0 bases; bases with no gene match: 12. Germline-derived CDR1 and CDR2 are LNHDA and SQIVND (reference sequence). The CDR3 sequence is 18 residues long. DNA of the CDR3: TGTGCCAGTAGTATAGATCCGGGACAGAACTACATTAACACTGAAGCTTTCTTT. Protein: CASSIDPGQNYINTEAFF. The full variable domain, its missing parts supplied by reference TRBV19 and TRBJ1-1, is DGGITQSPKYLFRKEGQNVTLSCEQNLNHDAMYWYRQDPGQGLRLIYYSQIVNDFQKGDIAEGYSVSREKKESFPLTVTSAQKNPTAFYLCASSIDPGQNYINTEAFFGQGTRLTVV.

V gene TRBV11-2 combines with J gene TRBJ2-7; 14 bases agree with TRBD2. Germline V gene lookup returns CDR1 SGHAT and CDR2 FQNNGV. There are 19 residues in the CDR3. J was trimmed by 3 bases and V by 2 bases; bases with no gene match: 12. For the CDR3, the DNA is TGTGCCAGCAGCTTAAGTTTCGGACTAGCGGGAGGAGTTCGCTACGAGCAGTACTTC. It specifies CASSLSFGLAGGVRYEQYF.

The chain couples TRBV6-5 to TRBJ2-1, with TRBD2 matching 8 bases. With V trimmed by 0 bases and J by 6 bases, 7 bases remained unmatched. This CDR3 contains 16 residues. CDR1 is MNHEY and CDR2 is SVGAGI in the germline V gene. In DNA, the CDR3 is TGTGCCAGCAGTTACTCTACAGGACTAGCCGGCAATGAGCAGTTCTTC. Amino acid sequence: CASSYSTGLAGNEQFF.

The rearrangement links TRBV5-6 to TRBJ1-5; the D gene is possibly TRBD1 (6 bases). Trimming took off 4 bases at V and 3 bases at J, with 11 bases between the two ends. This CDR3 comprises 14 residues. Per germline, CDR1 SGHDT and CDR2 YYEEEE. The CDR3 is CASSQTGSNQPQHF. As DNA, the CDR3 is TGTGCCAGCAGCCAAACAGGGTCCAATCAGCCCCAGCATTTT.

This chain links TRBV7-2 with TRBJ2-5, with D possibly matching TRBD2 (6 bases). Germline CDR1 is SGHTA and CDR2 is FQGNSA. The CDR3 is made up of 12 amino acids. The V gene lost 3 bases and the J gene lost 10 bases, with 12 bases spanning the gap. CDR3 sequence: CASSLGTSFQYF. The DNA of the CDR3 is TGTGCCAGCAGCTTGGGGACTTCTTTCCAGTACTTC.

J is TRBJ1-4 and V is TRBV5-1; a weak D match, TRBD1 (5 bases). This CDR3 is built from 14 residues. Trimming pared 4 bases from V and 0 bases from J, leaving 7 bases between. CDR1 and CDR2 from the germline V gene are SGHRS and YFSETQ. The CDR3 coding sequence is TGCGCCAGCAGCCAGGGCCCAACTAATGAAAAACTGTTTTTT. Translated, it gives CASSQGPTNEKLFF.

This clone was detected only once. The DNA of the CDR3 is TGTGCCAGCAGCTCGATAGGGACAGGCCCCTACGAGCAGTACTTC. As protein: CASSSIGTGPYEQYF. V and J are TRBV5-8 and TRBJ2-7; 8 nucleotides align to TRBD1. CDR1 is SGHTS, CDR2 YDEGEE, per germline. The CDR3 loop spans 15 amino acids. Germline trimming cut 3 bases from V and 2 bases from J; bases unmatched to any gene: 7.

CDR3 protein: CASSPNYIISPLHF. The DNA of the CDR3 is TGTGCCAGCAGCCCGAATTACATAATTTCACCCCTCCACTTT. The rearrangement joins TRBV7-2 to TRBJ1-6; D unresolved. This CDR3 is built from 14 residues. Trimming removed 5 bases from V and 9 bases from J, with 14 bases in between. Germline V gene lookup returns CDR1 SGHTA and CDR2 FQGNSA.

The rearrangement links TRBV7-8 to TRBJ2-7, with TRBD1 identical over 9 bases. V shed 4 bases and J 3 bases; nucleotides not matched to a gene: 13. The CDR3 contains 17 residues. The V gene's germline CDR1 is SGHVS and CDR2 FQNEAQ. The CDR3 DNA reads TGTGCCAGCAGCTCCAAGCCGGGACAGGGAATGGACTACGAGCAGTACTTC. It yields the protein CASSSKPGQGMDYEQYF.

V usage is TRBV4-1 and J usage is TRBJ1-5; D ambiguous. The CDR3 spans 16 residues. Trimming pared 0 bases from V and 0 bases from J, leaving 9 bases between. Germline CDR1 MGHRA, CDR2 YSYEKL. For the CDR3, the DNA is TGCGCCAGCAGCCAAGAGCTAACGTATAGCAATCAGCCCCAGCATTTT. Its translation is CASSQELTYSNQPQHF.

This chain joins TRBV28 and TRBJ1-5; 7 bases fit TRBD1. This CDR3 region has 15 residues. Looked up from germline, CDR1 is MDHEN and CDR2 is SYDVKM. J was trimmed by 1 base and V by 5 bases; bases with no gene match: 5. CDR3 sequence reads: CASSPTGLSNQPQHF. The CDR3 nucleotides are TGTGCCAGCAGTCCGACAGGGCTCAGCAATCAGCCCCAGCATTTT.

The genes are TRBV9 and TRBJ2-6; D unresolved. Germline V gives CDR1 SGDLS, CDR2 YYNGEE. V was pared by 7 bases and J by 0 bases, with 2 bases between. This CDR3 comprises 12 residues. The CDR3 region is CASRSGANVLTF. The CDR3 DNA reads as TGTGCCAGCCGCTCTGGGGCCAACGTCCTGACTTTC.

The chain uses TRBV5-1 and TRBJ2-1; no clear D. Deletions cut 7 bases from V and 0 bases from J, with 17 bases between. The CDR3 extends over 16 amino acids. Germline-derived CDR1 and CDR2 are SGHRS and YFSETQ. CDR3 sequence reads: CASQTLPSSSYNEQFF. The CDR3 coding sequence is TGCGCCAGCCAAACCCTCCCTTCTAGCTCCTACAATGAGCAGTTCTTC.

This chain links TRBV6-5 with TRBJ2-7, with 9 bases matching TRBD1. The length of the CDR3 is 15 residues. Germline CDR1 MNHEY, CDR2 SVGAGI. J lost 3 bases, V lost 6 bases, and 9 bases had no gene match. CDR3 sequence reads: CASSQGTGWLYEQYF. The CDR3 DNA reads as TGTGCCAGCAGCCAGGGGACAGGGTGGCTCTACGAGCAGTACTTC.

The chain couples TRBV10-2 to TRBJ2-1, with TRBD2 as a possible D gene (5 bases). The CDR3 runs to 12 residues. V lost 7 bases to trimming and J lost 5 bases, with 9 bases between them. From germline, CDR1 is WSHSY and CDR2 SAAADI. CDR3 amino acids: CASTDYHNEQFF. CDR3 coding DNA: TGCGCCAGCACCGACTATCACAATGAGCAGTTCTTC.

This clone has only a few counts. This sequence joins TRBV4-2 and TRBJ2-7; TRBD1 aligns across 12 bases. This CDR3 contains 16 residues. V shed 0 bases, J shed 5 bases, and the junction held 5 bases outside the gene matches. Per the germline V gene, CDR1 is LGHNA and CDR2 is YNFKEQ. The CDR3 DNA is TGTGCCAGCAGCCAAGATGGCGGGACAGGGGGCGACGAGCAGTACTTC. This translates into CASSQDGGTGGDEQYF.

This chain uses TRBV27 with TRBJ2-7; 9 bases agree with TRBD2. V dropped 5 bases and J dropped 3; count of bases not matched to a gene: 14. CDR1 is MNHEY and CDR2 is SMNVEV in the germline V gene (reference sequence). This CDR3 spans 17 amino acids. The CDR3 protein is CASSPRVVAGADYEQYF. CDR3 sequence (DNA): TGTGCCAGCAGTCCCCGGGTGGTAGCGGGGGCCGACTACGAGCAGTACTTC.

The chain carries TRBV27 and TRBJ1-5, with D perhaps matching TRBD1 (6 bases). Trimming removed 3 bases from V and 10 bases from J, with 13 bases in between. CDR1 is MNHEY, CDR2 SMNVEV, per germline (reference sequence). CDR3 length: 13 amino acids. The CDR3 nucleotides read TGTGCCAGCAGTTTGGGCAGGGGAATACCCCAGCATTTT. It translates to CASSLGRGIPQHF.